One T cell receptor (beta chain) is described in this entry. The specificity of this receptor is unknown. No much larger clone is present one base from it, and per-base qualities are unavailable. The sample is drawn from a study of cytomegalovirus exposure and HLA in healthy donors (TCRdb year 2017). In terms of the full investigation: An earlier analysis of under 600 of the donors reported 250 to 300 Gb of sequence data and roughly 100 million unique TCR beta sequences from about 179 million T cells. Four or five DR-DQ haplotypes were treated as single units for association and clustering because of strong linkage in the cohort. The study aimed to test whether signatures of past pathogen exposure could be identified by cataloging public T cell receptors. Donor age, sex, ethnicity and CMV serostatus were compiled alongside the repertoire data. The study profiled the T cell repertoires of some 610 subjects by immunosequencing and related them to cytomegalovirus serostatus. Rather than drawing on any new phenotypic data, the later analysis identified candidate immune exposures from TCR beta sequences and the way those sequences occurred across donors. In addition to the first cohort of 666 subjects, a separate validation cohort of 130 or so different subjects was used. Of the roughly 390 genotyped donors, over 70% fell in the genetic ancestry cluster associated with self-reported Caucasian donors. Among roughly 400 genotyped donors of the cohort, an average of around 240,000 unique TCR beta nucleotide sequences was sequenced per donor, of which about 19% were non-productive. An early release that covered fewer than 750 HLA-typed donors contained around 330 gigabases of sequencing data and around 85 million unique TCR sequences. To predict cytomegalovirus infection status, the study brought together high-throughput TCR immunosequencing, statistical association of individual TCRs with disease status, and machine learning. An earlier analysis of roughly 580 of the donors used high-throughput TCR beta sequencing to judge whether each TCR beta V gene segment behaved as functional or pseudogenic. Both class I and class II loci were covered by HLA typing, at four-digit resolution. To study patterns of TCR occurrence, a later analysis re-analyzed previously published TCR beta repertoires from under 750 donors and added high-resolution HLA genotyping. A later genetic analysis used genome-wide SNP genotypes for about three fifths of the 666 donors, treating that subset as a discovery cohort. Typing coverage differed by locus: A, B, C, DRB1 and DQB1 were typed in roughly 620-630 donors, DQA1 in 500 to 550, DPA1 in some 610, and DPB1 in 450 to 480. All discovery cohort repertoires had been generated using a single sequencing platform. Summary of the overall study and its limitations: In a later analysis, most CMV-associated TCR beta chains were found to appear HLA-restricted, with HLA associations seemingly driven largely by CMV exposure. When HLA alleles, especially DR and DQ, strongly co-occurred, TCR associations were difficult to assign to individual alleles. In an earlier analysis of some 550 of the donors, most TCR beta V segments were observed in productive rearrangements about 87% or about 30% of the time, broadly matching IMGT annotations. Cytomegalovirus status was reported to be diagnosed by the classifier with high specificity and sensitivity in both the original and validation cohorts. A later analysis associated 17,000 or so TCR beta sequences with specific HLA alleles at a false discovery rate of 0.05. A later analysis found that TCR association rates varied across HLA loci, with DRB1 alleles showing the most associated TCRs and HLA-C alleles the fewest. A later analysis reported that several top co-occurrence clusters appeared linked to parvovirus B19, influenza, CMV and Epstein-Barr virus. The only immune exposure information available for the cohort was CMV serostatus. In this cohort, only TCR beta chains were sequenced, and detectable features were limited by the absence of alpha or paired-chain data. A total of about 150 TCR beta chains were listed by the study as associated with cytomegalovirus. A few of the identified cytomegalovirus-associated TCR beta chains were confirmed in vitro to be specific for cytomegalovirus antigens. HLA typing was unavailable for some donors at each locus, so association tests used only the typed subset. A cluster of highly shared sequence variants was judged likely to be a technical artifact of the sequencing pipeline. The authors suggested that the approach could potentially be extended to other disease states and immunological phenotypes. A further reported finding was that TCR beta sequences accurately predicted the HLA-A and HLA-B alleles for most subjects in the first cohort. While some public TCRs were present in many individuals, most TCR sequences turned up only very rarely across donors. Roughly uniform sequencing depth across donors was assumed in presence/absence analyses, although this assumption may not hold. In a later analysis, HLA-associated TCR beta chains showed more clonal expansion and lower generation probabilities than non-associated chains that were equally common. In a later genetic analysis, a missense DCLRE1C variant was associated with V-gene and J-gene trimming of TCR beta chains, and the association was replicated in an independent cohort. Correlated functional status among segregating V segments might reflect linkage disequilibrium, but an unknown experimental factor could not be ruled out. Because the 87-base-pair reads could not distinguish some IMGT-functional V segments, including TRBV6-2 and TRBV6-3, those segments were excluded. Some 15 rarely observed V segments, including chromosome 9 orphons, were excluded from the earlier analysis of approximately 600 of the donors because counts were too low. Compared with the approximately 720-donor mean, donors in an Asian-associated ancestry cluster had fewer N-insertions in productive TCRs, according to a later genetic analysis.

Between the V and J ends, shortened by 5 bases and 3 bases respectively, the junction contains 11 bases. Reading from cysteine to phenylalanine, the CDR3 counts 13 amino acids. Only the CDR3 portion is preserved as DNA: 39 bases, with reading frame beginning at the first base. For CDR1 and CDR2, the germline V gene lists MDHEN and SYDVKM. The cohort consisted of approximately 690 healthy bone marrow donors. Cohort members were all nominally healthy when sampled, although unrecorded immune exposures were likely present. The donor was CMV seropositive and belonged to the group of 250 to 300 seropositive cohort members. A peripheral blood sample was collected from each donor, and TCR beta sequencing was performed on peripheral blood mononuclear cells. The Qiagen DNeasy Blood Extraction Kit was used to extract genomic DNA from the blood cell samples. The library was generated by the immunoSEQ multiplex PCR assay. For the multiplex PCR, a mixture combining 60 forward primers for TCR Vbeta segments and 13 reverse primers for TCR Jbeta segments was used. Amplification of the CDR3 region of rearranged TCR beta genes was performed with a multiplex PCR assay on genomic DNA. On the Illumina HiSeq System, the amplified TCR beta libraries were sequenced as 87-base-pair reads. On the authors' methods: Across the 500 to 700 repertoires, a later analysis counted 80 million or so unique TCR beta chains, 9 million to 14 million of which were shared by at least two donors. A nearest-neighbor algorithm error-corrected the raw reads and collapsed the reads into unique sequences, merging closely related sequences to remove PCR and sequencing errors. To assign V, D and J gene segments, CDR3 sequences were aligned to IMGT reference sequences. For a sequence to be retained, a match of at least six nucleotides was required to both a V gene segment and a J gene segment. A rearrangement counted as productive if the CDR3 had no stop codons and remained in frame with V and J, and every other rearrangement counted as non-productive. Following IMGT convention, CDR3 was defined as the stretch from the second conserved V-encoded cysteine up to the conserved J-encoded phenylalanine. Sequences without an unambiguous match to a single V gene segment were excluded from the earlier analysis of 500 to 700 of the donors. In an earlier analysis of 587 of the donors, a V segment was called functional when productive rearrangements were above 56.7%, and segregating when the standard deviation between donors exceeded 5%. A statistical classification framework was developed to diagnose cytomegalovirus status using the catalog of TCR beta chain sequences. In a later analysis, TCR nucleotide sequences were compared against IMGT/GENE-DB human TR gene sequences so that V and J genes could be assigned. In a later analysis, CDR3 sequences and most-parsimonious VDJ recombination scenarios were assigned using the TCRdist pipeline. In a later analysis, each TCR beta chain was defined by its CDR3 amino acid sequence together with its V-gene family, and reads without a unique V-gene family were excluded. In a later analysis, around 600 highly shared, low-generation-probability nucleotide sequences were removed to address suspected cross-contamination and a sequencing artifact. A later analysis calculated a clonal expansion index for each public chain from normalized within-repertoire ranks of inferred template counts. A later analysis computed generation probabilities with a VDJ recombination model fitted to out-of-frame rearrangements, and checked the results against IGoR. Hypergeometric tests were used in a later analysis to score TCR-TCR, TCR-HLA and TCR-CMV co-occurrence, with a repertoire-size bias correction applied to the TCR pairs. False discovery rates were estimated in a later analysis by permuting HLA or CMV assignments 20 times. A later analysis grouped co-occurring TCRs with DBSCAN, adding TCRdist sequence similarity when clustering within HLA-allele-positive subsets. Co-occurrence clustering excluded repertoires with fewer than 30,000 or more than 120,000 public chains, plus five with anomalous nucleotide sharing. TCRdb re-hosts the immuneACCESS table, in-frame sequences only. Its copies lack some clones; in the studies checked, an unresolved V gene accounts for under half of them, and the cause for the rest is not known. From that table come the V and J calls and clone size; the DNA was used to work out D and trimming. The sample yields 75,000 or so clones; 66% were counted once. The top ten hold approximately 21% of the sample.

The TCR was taken from a man aged 40-55 years in good health and CMV-seropositive. The specimen was PBMCs. The V and J segments used are TRBV28 and TRBJ2-7, with TRBD1 tentatively as D gene (6 bases match). The CDR3 reads CASSRQVFYEQYF. The DNA reads as follows: TGTGCCAGCAGTCGACAGGTATTCTACGAGCAGTACTTC. Beyond the CDR3, the reference TRBV28 and TRBJ2-7 genes provide the residues; the full variable domain reads: DVKVTQSSRYLVKRTGEKVFLECVQDMDHENMFWYRQDPGLGLRLIYFSYDVKMKEKGDIPEGYSVSREKKERFSLILESASTNQTSMYLCASSRQVFYEQYFGPGTRLTVT.